Presented here are 13 T cell receptor beta chains from one specimen sequenced in a study of identifying expanded T cells in peripheral blood. Clones were sequenced by immunoSEQ multiplex PCR, and TCRdb holds only the in-frame ones, with some missing. Of 83,000 or so clones listed, about nine tenths are singletons. Sequenced input: blood. These receptors all come from a person between 18 and 75 years old in good health.

This clone has just a few counts. The chain uses TRBV6-1 and TRBJ2-7; D unresolved. The CDR3 sequence is 12 residues long. Deletions cut 4 bases from V and 4 bases from J, with 8 bases between. CDR1 and CDR2 from the germline V gene are MNHNS and SASEGT. CDR3 sequence: CASSAWGYEQYF. The CDR3 DNA reads TGTGCCAGCAGTGCCTGGGGTTACGAGCAGTACTTC.

The J gene is TRBJ1-1, the V gene TRBV6-5; no clear D. This CDR3 is built from 11 residues. Trimming took 10 bases from V and 1 from J, leaving 7 bases between them. The V gene's germline CDR1 is MNHEY and CDR2 SVGAGI. CDR3 amino acids: CATSKNTEAFF. In DNA form, the CDR3 reads TGTGCCACCTCCAAGAACACTGAAGCTTTCTTT.

This chain joins TRBV7-8 and TRBJ2-3; the D gene could be TRBD1 or TRBD2 (5 bases each). The CDR3 is made up of 15 amino acids. The ends were cut back, 5 bases at V and 1 base at J, with 13 bases in the middle. Looked up from germline, CDR1 is SGHVS and CDR2 is FQNEAQ. CDR3 sequence (DNA): TGTGCCAGCAGCCCCCGCCGGGGCCGCACAGATACGCAGTATTTT. Its protein is CASSPRRGRTDTQYF. The variable domain in full, with the rest retrieved from reference TRBV7-8 and TRBJ2-3, is GAGVSQSPRYKVAKRGQDVALRCDPISGHVSLFWYQQALGQGPEFLTYFQNEAQLDKSGLPSDRFFAERPEGSVSTLKIQRTQQEDSAVYLCASSPRRGRTDTQYFGPGTRLTVL.

The rearrangement links TRBV6-1 to TRBJ1-5; D remains unclear. This CDR3 has 13 residues. Trimming left V 8 bases short and J 4 bases short, with 12 bases between. Per the germline V gene, CDR1 is MNHNS and CDR2 is SASEGT. The DNA of the CDR3 is TGTGCCAGCGGAACCGGACGGAATCAGCCCCAGCATTTT. The encoded protein is CASGTGRNQPQHF.

The V call is TRBV15, the J call TRBJ1-3; weak D call: TRBD1 (6 bases). V gave up 5 bases and J gave up 3 bases, with 17 bases separating them. The CDR3 contains 16 residues. CDR1 is LNHNV, CDR2 YYDKDF, per germline (reference sequence). The DNA for the CDR3 is TGTGCCACCAGCCAAACGAGAGGGGGAAGTGGAAACACCATATATTTT. Residues: CATSQTRGGSGNTIYF.

The chain joins TRBV19 to TRBJ1-3; TRBD1 aligns across 7 bases. The CDR3 totals 15 residues. Germline CDR1 LNHDA, CDR2 SQIVND (reference sequence). V lost 5 bases and J lost 0; bases outside the gene matches: 4. CDR3 DNA sequence: TGTGCCAGTAGTGCCGGGACAGCCTCTGGAAACACCATATATTTT. This gives the protein CASSAGTASGNTIYF.

This clone was observed a handful of times. The chain uses TRBV28 and TRBJ1-5; D not certain. The CDR3 extends over 12 amino acids. Deletions cut 5 bases from V and 6 bases from J, with 8 bases between. CDR1 is MDHEN and CDR2 is SYDVKM in the germline V gene. Here the CDR3 DNA reads TGTGCCAGCAGTACGGGAAGTCAGCCCCAGCATTTT. This sequence encodes CASSTGSQPQHF.

The chain carries TRBV19 and TRBJ1-6, with 9 bases aligning to TRBD1. Germline V CDR1 and CDR2: LNHDA, SQIVND (reference sequence). The V and J ends lost 5 bases and 9 bases, in that order; junction bases with no gene match: 11. CDR3 length: 16 amino acids. The CDR3 DNA follows: TGTGCCAGTAGTCAAGGCACAGGGGGCGCGTCTTCACCCCTCCACTTT. Translated, it gives CASSQGTGGASSPLHF.

The chain couples TRBV19 to TRBJ1-2, with a weak D call TRBD1 (6 bases). CDR1 is LNHDA, CDR2 SQIVND, per germline (reference sequence). There are 15 residues in the CDR3. The ends were cut back, 6 bases at V and 2 bases at J, with 16 bases in the middle. DNA of the CDR3: TGTGCCAGTAGCCCGACGAGGGGGACAAACTATGGCTACACCTTC. Its protein is CASSPTRGTNYGYTF.

The rearrangement joins TRBV29-1 to TRBJ2-2; the D call may be TRBD1 or TRBD2 (5 bases each). There are 15 residues in the CDR3. The V end was cut by 4 bases, the J end by 1 base, with 13 bases between. The V gene's germline CDR1 is SQVTM and CDR2 ANQGSEA. CDR3 loop: CSVVAGALNTGELFF. The CDR3 coding sequence is TGCAGCGTTGTTGCCGGGGCGTTGAACACCGGGGAGCTGTTTTTT.

The V call is TRBV6-5, the J call TRBJ1-6; possibly TRBD1 for D (5 bases). The CDR3 is 14 residues long. CDR1 is MNHEY and CDR2 is SVGAGI in the germline V gene. The V end was cut by 2 bases, the J end by 7 bases, with 9 bases between. The CDR3 DNA follows: TGTGCCAGCAGTTACGTACCAGGGAATTCACCCCTCCACTTT. Protein: CASSYVPGNSPLHF.

The chain couples TRBV5-8 to TRBJ2-7, with TRBD2 as a possible D gene (6 bases). Germline V lookup: CDR1 SGHTS, CDR2 YDEGEE. The CDR3 has 13 amino acids. V was shortened by 5 bases and J by 3 bases, with 12 bases between the two germline ends. The CDR3 region is CASRKTSFYEQYF. CDR3 bases: TGTGCCAGCAGGAAAACTAGCTTCTACGAGCAGTACTTC.

This clone was seen a single time. This chain connects TRBV9 to TRBJ2-5; 10 bases are shared with TRBD1. CDR3 length: 15 residues. The V and J ends lost 0 bases and 4 bases, in that order; junction bases with no gene match: 3. Germline V gene sequence: CDR1 SGDLS, CDR2 YYNGEE. CDR3 sequence reads: CASSVDGDRGETQYF. CDR3 DNA: TGTGCCAGCAGCGTAGACGGGGACAGGGGAGAGACCCAGTACTTC.